The source of this T cell receptor (beta chain) is a study of long-term antiretroviral therapy in people with HIV. Study observations and caveats: Information on adherence to ART, viral resistance or therapy changes was unavailable. Blood sampling spanned 2004 to 2017, possibly under older ART regimens.

Samples were assayed with immunoSEQ v3.0 at survey level. Method: immunoSEQ multiplex PCR; TCRdb's copy keeps in-frame clones and lacks some. Of tens of thousands of clones detected, roughly 80% appear once; the ten largest clones hold about 6%. The CDR3 consists of 16 residues. J lost 4 bases, V lost 5 bases, and 10 bases had no gene match. Germline-derived CDR1 and CDR2 are SEHNR and FQNEAQ (reference sequence). Comments on this clone: The antigen is undetermined.

The chain couples TRBV7-9 to TRBJ2-7; 11 nucleotides match TRBD1. This TCR was sampled from a man in his thirties or forties with HIV. Source: unsorted PBMCs, taken 0.7 years before starting antiretroviral therapy. CDR3 nucleotide sequence: TGTGCCAGCAGCAAGAACCGGGACAGGGGGTTGTACGAGCAGTACTTC. It is translated as CASSKNRDRGLYEQYF.